This T cell receptor (beta chain) was sequenced in a study of T cells in Graves' hyperthyroidism and ophthalmopathy. General study points: Blood also showed most of the thyroid clonotypes that were expanded above 0.001. Ophthalmopathy and stable hyperthyroidism were told apart by a 13 V-J model.

Amplified TCR beta CDR3 regions came from RNA transcripts. During a first-round RT-PCR of the TCR CDR3, the HTBI primer set was used. TCRdb recomputed calls from the multiplex PCR reads with MiXCR, one row per CDR3 protein. The data contain hundreds of thousands of distinct CDR3 sequences, about 45% of them singletons. Clinical symptoms, serum thyroxine and TRAb, thyroid ultrasound and orbital computed tomography together formed the diagnostic basis. As concerns this clonotype: Its antigen remains unidentified.

V lost 5 bases to trimming and J lost 7 bases; unmatched junction nucleotides: 5. The CDR3 is made up of 15 amino acids. Germline V gene lookup returns CDR1 SQVTM and CDR2 ANQGSEA. The sample taken for sequencing was peripheral blood or thyroid tissue (not recorded which). The genes are TRBV29-1 and TRBJ2-2; 15 nucleotides line up with TRBD2. The source of this sequence is a woman aged 18 to 35 with Graves' hyperthyroidism. The CDR3 spells CSVSGLAGGNGELFF. In DNA, the CDR3 is TGCAGCGTTTCGGGACTAGCGGGAGGAAACGGGGAGCTGTTTTTT.